Listed below are T cell receptor beta chains from one sample, sequenced in a study of blood T cells in healthy people across ages. TCRdb reprocessed the 5' RACE reads via MiXCR and lists one record per CDR3 protein. The sample comprises some 1.1 million distinct CDR3 sequences, 35% to 40% of which are singletons, and around 13% rests with the top ten. The sequencing input was blood. These receptors came from a man aged 18 to 35 in good health. CDR3s include the opening cysteine and the closing phenylalanine or tryptophan. D genes are given only for firm matches. Clone size is shown for a subset of rows, as once, few, many or a class of expanded clone.

J gene,clone size,V gene,D gene,CDR3 protein,CDR3 DNA
TRBJ2-3,few,TRBV29-1,.,CSARPGQRDTQYF,TGCAGCGCTCGCCCCGGGCAAAGGGATACGCAGTATTTT
TRBJ2-3,once,TRBV29-1,.,CSVEGDSSADTQYF,TGCAGCGTTGAAGGGGATTCCTCAGCGGATACGCAGTATTTT
TRBJ2-3,once,TRBV4-1,.,CASSQSSTWGPGDTQYF,TGCGCCAGCAGCCAATCCAGTACATGGGGCCCAGGGGATACGCAGTATTTT
TRBJ2-3,.,TRBV6-2/TRBV6-3,.,CASRTSPADTQYF,TGTGCCAGCCGGACCTCACCGGCAGATACGCAGTATTTT
TRBJ1-1,few,TRBV9,.,CASSARGFLNTEAFF,TGTGCCAGCAGCGCCAGGGGTTTCCTGAACACTGAAGCTTTCTTT
TRBJ1-3,.,TRBV5-1,TRBD1,CASSQGTGRLGNTIYF,TGCGCCAGCAGCCAAGGGACAGGCCGTCTTGGAAACACCATATATTTT
TRBJ1-2,.,TRBV5-6,.,CASSSLGGVRENGYTF,TGTGCCAGCAGCTCGCTCGGGGGCGTGCGGGAAAATGGCTACACCTTC
TRBJ2-5,.,TRBV20-1,TRBD2,CSARVRGLAGETQYF,TGCAGTGCTAGAGTCCGGGGACTAGCTGGCGAGACCCAGTACTTC
TRBJ1-1,.,TRBV4-2,TRBD1,CASSQDGTGGAGTEAFF,TGTGCCAGCAGCCAAGATGGGACAGGGGGCGCCGGGACTGAAGCTTTCTTT
TRBJ2-1,.,TRBV3-1,.,CASSQDQVAYNEQFF,TGTGCCAGCAGCCAAGATCAGGTAGCCTACAATGAGCAGTTCTTC
TRBJ2-7,.,TRBV25-1,.,CASSEWGYEQYF,TGTGCCAGCAGTGAATGGGGCTACGAGCAGTACTTC
TRBJ2-1,many,TRBV7-2,.,CASSTRGNSYNEQFF,TGTGCCAGCTCAACTAGGGGTAACTCCTACAATGAGCAGTTCTTC
TRBJ2-7,.,TRBV20-1,TRBD2,CSARSAGGISYEQYF,TGCAGTGCTAGATCGGCGGGGGGGATATCCTACGAGCAGTACTTC
TRBJ1-2,.,TRBV5-1,.,CASSNAGLYGYTF,TGCGCCAGCAGCAACGCGGGTCTCTATGGCTACACCTTC
TRBJ2-2,few,TRBV6-6,.,CASGPSPMGTGELFF,TGTGCCAGCGGTCCATCCCCAATGGGCACCGGGGAGCTGTTTTTT
TRBJ1-1,.,TRBV7-6,.,CASSSLGTEAFF,TGTGCCAGCAGCTCCCTGGGCACTGAAGCTTTCTTT
TRBJ1-1,.,TRBV4-3,.,CASSQDGEARWNTEAFF,TGCGCCAGCAGCCAAGACGGTGAGGCCAGGTGGAACACTGAAGCTTTCTTT
TRBJ1-2,.,TRBV9,TRBD1,CASSEPPRTGEIYGYTF,TGTGCCAGCAGCGAGCCCCCTCGGACAGGGGAGATCTATGGCTACACCTTC
TRBJ2-7,few,TRBV20-1,.,CSATRDGKSEQYF,TGCAGTGCTACCCGGGACGGGAAGAGCGAGCAGTACTTC
TRBJ1-1,.,TRBV27,.,CASSLSAGPNTEAFF,TGTGCCAGCAGTTTATCAGCAGGGCCGAACACTGAAGCTTTCTTT
TRBJ2-2,.,TRBV6-6,.,CASAQSILNTGELFF,TGTGCCAGCGCCCAATCAATACTGAACACCGGGGAGCTGTTTTTT
TRBJ2-2,few,TRBV6-2/TRBV6-3,.,CASSSSYTGELFF,TGTGCCAGCAGTTCCAGCTACACCGGGGAGCTGTTTTTT
TRBJ2-3,.,TRBV7-6,.,CASSFTGITDTQYF,TGTGCCAGCAGCTTCACAGGGATCACAGATACGCAGTATTTT
TRBJ2-3,few,TRBV27,.,CASSSAQYF,TGTGCCAGCAGTTCCGCGCAGTATTTT
TRBJ2-3,few,TRBV4-1,.,CASSQVLGPDTQYF,TGCGCCAGCAGCCAAGTGCTAGGGCCAGATACGCAGTATTTT